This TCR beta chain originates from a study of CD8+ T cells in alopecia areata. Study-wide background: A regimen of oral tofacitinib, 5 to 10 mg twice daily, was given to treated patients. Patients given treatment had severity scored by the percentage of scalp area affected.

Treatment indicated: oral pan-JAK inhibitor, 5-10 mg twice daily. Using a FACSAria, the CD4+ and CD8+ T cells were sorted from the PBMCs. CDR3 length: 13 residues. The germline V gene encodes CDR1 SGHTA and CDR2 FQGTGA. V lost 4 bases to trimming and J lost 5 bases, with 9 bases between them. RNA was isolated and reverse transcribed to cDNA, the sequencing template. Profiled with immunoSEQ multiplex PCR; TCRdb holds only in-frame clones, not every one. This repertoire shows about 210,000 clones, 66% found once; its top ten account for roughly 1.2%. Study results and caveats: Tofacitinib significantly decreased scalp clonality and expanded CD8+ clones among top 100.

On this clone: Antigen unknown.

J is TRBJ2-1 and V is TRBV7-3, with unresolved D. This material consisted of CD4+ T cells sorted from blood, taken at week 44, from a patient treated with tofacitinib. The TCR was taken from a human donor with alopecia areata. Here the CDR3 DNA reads TGTGCCAGCAGCTACGGATCCCACAATGAGCAGTTCTTC. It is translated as CASSYGSHNEQFF.